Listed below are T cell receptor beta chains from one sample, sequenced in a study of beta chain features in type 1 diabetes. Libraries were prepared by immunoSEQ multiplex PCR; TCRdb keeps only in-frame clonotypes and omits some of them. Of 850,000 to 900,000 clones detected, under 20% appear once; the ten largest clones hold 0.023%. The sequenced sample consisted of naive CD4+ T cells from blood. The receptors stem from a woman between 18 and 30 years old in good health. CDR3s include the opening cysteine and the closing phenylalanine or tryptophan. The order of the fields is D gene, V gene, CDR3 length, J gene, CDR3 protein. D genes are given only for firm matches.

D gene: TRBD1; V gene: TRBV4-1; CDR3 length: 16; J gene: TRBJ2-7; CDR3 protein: CASSQVAGTGNYEQYF
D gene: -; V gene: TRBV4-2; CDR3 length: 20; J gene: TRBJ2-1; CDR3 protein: CASSQDQVRHSLNSYNEQFF
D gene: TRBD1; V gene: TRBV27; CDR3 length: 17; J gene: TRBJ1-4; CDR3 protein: CASSSGTGIFLMKELFF
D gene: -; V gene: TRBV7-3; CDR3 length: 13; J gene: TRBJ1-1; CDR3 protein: CASSLRRGTEAFF
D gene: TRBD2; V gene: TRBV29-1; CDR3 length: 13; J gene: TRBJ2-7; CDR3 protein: CSVTSGVTYEQYF
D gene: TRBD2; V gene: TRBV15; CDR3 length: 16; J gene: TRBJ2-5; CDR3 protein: CATSRAGTRGRETQYF
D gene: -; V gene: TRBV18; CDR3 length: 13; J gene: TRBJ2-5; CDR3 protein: CASSPLGGKTQYF
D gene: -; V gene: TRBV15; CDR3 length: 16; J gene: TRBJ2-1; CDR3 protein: CATSRDPLGGYNEQFF
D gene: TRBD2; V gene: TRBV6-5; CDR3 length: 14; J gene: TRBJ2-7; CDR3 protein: CASRPLAGKYEQYF
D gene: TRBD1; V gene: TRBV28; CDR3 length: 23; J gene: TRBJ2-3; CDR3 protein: CASSGTGRAGRPQITFLTDTQYF
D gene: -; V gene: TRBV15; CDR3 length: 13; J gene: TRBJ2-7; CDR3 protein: CATSRDISYEQYF
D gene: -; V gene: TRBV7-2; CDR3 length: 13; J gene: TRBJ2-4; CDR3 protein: CASSSVLKNIQYF
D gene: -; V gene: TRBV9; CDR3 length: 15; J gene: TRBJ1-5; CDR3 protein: CASSVEGNSNQPQHF
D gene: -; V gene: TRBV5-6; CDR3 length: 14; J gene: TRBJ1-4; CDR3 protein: CASSYGTTNEKLFF
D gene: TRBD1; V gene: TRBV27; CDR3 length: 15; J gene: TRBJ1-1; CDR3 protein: CASSSIQSRGREAFF
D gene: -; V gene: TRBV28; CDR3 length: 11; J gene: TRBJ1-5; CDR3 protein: CASSYNQPQHF
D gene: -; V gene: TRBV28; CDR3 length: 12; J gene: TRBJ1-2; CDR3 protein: CASSSKVYGYTF
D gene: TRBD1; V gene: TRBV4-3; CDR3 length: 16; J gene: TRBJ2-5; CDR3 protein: CASSQDVVSRGETQYF
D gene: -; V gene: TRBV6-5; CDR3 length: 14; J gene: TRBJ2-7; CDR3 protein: CASSYSRRAYEQYF
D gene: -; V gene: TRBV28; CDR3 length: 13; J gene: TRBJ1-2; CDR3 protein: CATLGGLAYGYTF
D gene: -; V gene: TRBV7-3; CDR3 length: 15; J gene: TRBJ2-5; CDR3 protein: CASSLIPAGQETQYF
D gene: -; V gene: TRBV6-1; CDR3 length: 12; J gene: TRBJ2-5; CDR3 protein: CASRGSQETQYF
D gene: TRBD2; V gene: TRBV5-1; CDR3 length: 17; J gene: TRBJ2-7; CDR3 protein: CASSPDMAIAGPYEQYF
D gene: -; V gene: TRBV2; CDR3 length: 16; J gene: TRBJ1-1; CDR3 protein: CASSEGQQGILTEAFF
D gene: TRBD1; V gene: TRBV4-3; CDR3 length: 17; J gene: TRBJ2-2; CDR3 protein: CASSQERVRGQPGELFF
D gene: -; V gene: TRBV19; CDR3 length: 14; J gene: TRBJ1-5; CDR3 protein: CASSQSVSNQPQHF
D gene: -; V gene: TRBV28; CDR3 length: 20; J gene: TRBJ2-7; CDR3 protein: CASSHLYGRRAGLNSYEQYF
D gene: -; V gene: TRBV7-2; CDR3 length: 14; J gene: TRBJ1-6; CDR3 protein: CASSLAAGVSPLHF
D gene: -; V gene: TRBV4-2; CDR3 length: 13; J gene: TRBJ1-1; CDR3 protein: CASSQGQVGEAFF
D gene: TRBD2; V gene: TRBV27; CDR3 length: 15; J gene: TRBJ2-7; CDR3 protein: CASSLGRGKSHEQYF
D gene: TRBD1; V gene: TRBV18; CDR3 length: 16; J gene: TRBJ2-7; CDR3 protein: CASSPNLLGQGNEQYF
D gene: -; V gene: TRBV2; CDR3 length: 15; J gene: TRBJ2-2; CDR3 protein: CASSVSGMNTGELFF
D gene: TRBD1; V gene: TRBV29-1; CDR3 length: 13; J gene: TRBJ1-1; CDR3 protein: CSVLQGAGTEAFF
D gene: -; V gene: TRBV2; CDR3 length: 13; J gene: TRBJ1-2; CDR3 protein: CASSFDISYGYTF
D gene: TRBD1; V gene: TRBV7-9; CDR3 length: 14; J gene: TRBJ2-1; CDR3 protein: CASSSPRGREEQFF
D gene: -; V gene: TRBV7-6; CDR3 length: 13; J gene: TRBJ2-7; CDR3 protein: CASSQAFGGEQYF
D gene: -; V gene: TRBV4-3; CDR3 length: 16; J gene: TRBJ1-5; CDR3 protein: CASSQEVWGGNQPQHF
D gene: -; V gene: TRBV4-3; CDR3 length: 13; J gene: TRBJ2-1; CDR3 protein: CASSSRLVGEQFF
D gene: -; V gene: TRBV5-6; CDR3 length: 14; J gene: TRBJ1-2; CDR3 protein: CASSLTGRDYGYTF
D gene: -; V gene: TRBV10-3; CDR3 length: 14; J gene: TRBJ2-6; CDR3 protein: CAIRGVDGANVLTF
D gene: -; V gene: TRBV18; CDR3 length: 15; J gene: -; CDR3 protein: CASSPPASSDYEQYF
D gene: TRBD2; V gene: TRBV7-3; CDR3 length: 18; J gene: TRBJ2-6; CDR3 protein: CASSPRGGSGTGANVLTF
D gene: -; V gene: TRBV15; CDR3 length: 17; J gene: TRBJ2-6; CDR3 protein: CATSNGLPANGANVLTF
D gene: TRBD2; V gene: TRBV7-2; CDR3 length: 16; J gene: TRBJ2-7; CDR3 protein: CASSSPTSGRIYEQYF